The 19 T cell receptor beta chains listed next were all sequenced from one sample in a study of T cell responses to AZD1222 COVID-19 vaccine. Here immunoSEQ multiplex PCR was the method, and the copy in TCRdb shows in-frame clones only, minus some. The table has more than 150,000 clones, roughly 94% seen once. The sequencing used peripheral blood, collected on day 0 of AZD1222 vaccination. The receptor set was obtained from an adult in good health.

The chain carries TRBV11-2 and TRBJ2-5; D possibly uses TRBD1 or TRBD2 (6 bases each). The V end lost 5 bases, the J end lost 5 bases, and 15 bases lay between the germline ends. From germline, CDR1 is SGHAT and CDR2 FQNNGV. The CDR3 extends over 14 amino acids. CDR3 residues: CASSPPGAAETQYF. The CDR3 DNA is TGTGCCAGCAGCCCCCCGGGGGCGGCGGAGACCCAGTACTTC.

The V gene is TRBV4-1, the J gene TRBJ2-1, with D unresolved. Trimming left V 0 bases short and J 0 bases short, with 0 bases between. Germline CDR1 MGHRA, CDR2 YSYEKL. The CDR3 contains 13 residues. The CDR3 sequence is CASSQDSYNEQFF. CDR3 nucleotides: TGCGCCAGCAGCCAAGACTCCTACAATGAGCAGTTCTTC.

This clone was recorded once. The J gene is TRBJ2-7, the V gene TRBV7-6, with 10 nucleotides matching TRBD2. V dropped 2 bases and J dropped 6; count of bases not matched to a gene: 10. This CDR3 contains 16 residues. Germline assignment: CDR1 SGHVS and CDR2 FNYEAQ. The CDR3 nucleotides read TGTGCCAGCAGCTTACTAGCGGGAGACCTCTGGCCCGAGCAGTACTTC. Its protein is CASSLLAGDLWPEQYF.

The rearrangement links TRBV5-1 to TRBJ2-3; 11 nucleotides match TRBD2. The CDR3 runs to 18 residues. Germline CDR1 reads SGHRS; CDR2 reads YFSETQ. V lost 4 bases to trimming and J lost 4 bases; unmatched junction nucleotides: 14. CDR3 loop: CASSVLAGGLVLADTQYF. CDR3 bases: TGCGCCAGCAGCGTCTTAGCGGGAGGGCTGGTTCTGGCAGATACGCAGTATTTT.

The genes are TRBV30 and TRBJ1-6; D remains unclear. This CDR3 comprises 12 residues. V shed 1 base and J shed 10 bases, with 8 bases lying between them. In germline, CDR1 is GTSNPN, CDR2 SVGIG (reference sequence). In nucleotides, the CDR3 is TGTGCCTGGAGTGAGCCTGGATCACCCCTCCACTTT. This sequence encodes CAWSEPGSPLHF.

V usage is TRBV7-9 and J usage is TRBJ1-2; maybe TRBD1 (5 bases). CDR3 size: 16 residues. CDR1 is SEHNR and CDR2 is FQNEAQ in the germline V gene (reference sequence). The germline V and J ends were trimmed by 7 bases and 2 bases, with 20 bases remaining between them. The CDR3 here is CASTGKWSPGNYGYTF. The CDR3 bases are TGTGCCAGCACCGGGAAGTGGTCCCCAGGGAACTATGGCTACACCTTC.

This sequence joins TRBV24-1 and TRBJ1-5; D gene uncertain. V dropped 0 bases and J dropped 1 base, with 3 bases sitting between them. From germline, CDR1 is KGHDR and CDR2 SFDVKD. This CDR3 comprises 14 residues. CDR3 DNA sequence: TGTGCCACCAGTGATTTGCAGAGCAATCAGCCCCAGCATTTT. Translated: CATSDLQSNQPQHF.

This clone is a singleton in its sample. V is TRBV6-5 and J is TRBJ1-2; 7 bases are shared with TRBD1. The CDR3 is 15 residues long. V lost 4 bases, J lost 1 base, and 6 bases stayed unmatched. The V gene's germline CDR1 is MNHEY and CDR2 SVGAGI. The CDR3 DNA sequence: TGTGCCAGCAGTTTCCGGGACAGAGTTAACTATGGCTACACCTTC. Protein product: CASSFRDRVNYGYTF.

The chain is built from TRBV2 and TRBJ1-5; no reliable D call. Trimming took off 6 bases at V and 4 bases at J, with 22 bases between the two ends. CDR3 size: 17 residues. The germline V gene encodes CDR1 SNHLY and CDR2 FYNNEI. The CDR3 DNA sequence: TGTGCCAGCAGCCGGCTCTCTGGCCGTACCCTAAATCAGCCCCAGCATTTT. It specifies CASSRLSGRTLNQPQHF. The complete variable domain, with remaining parts taken from reference TRBV2 and TRBJ1-5, reads EPEVTQTPSHQVTQMGQEVILRCVPISNHLYFYWYRQILGQKVEFLVSFYNNEISEKSEIFDDQFSVERPDGSNFTLKIRSTKLEDSAMYFCASSRLSGRTLNQPQHFGDGTRLSIL.

V gene TRBV9 combines with J gene TRBJ1-5, with D possibly being TRBD1 (5 bases). Deletions cut 0 bases from V and 4 bases from J, with 11 bases between. Germline CDR1 and CDR2: SGDLS and YYNGEE. The CDR3 is 15 residues long. The CDR3 bases are TGTGCCAGCAGCGTAGCTCCAGGGTGGAATCAGCCCCAGCATTTT. Translated, it gives CASSVAPGWNQPQHF.

This chain connects TRBV19 to TRBJ1-6; weak D call: TRBD1 (6 bases). Germline loops: CDR1 LNHDA, CDR2 SQIVND (reference sequence). The ends were cut back, 6 bases at V and 9 bases at J, with 18 bases in the middle. CDR3 size: 15 residues. The CDR3 region has the DNA TGTGCCAGTAGCCAGAGCGGGCAGGGGATTTCACCCCTCCACTTT. Translating it yields CASSQSGQGISPLHF. The complete variable domain, with remaining parts taken from reference TRBV19 and TRBJ1-6, reads DGGITQSPKYLFRKEGQNVTLSCEQNLNHDAMYWYRQDPGQGLRLIYYSQIVNDFQKGDIAEGYSVSREKKESFPLTVTSAQKNPTAFYLCASSQSGQGISPLHFGNGTRLTVT.

Details on this clone: An end of the junction differs from the germline gene, which may be a read error. CDR3 DNA sequence: TGTGCCAGCAGCTTAGGCCTAGCGGGAGGCCCCGTACTCTTC. This encodes CASSLGLAGGPVLF. This chain uses TRBV11-2 with TRBJ2-1; 11 positions match TRBD2. The length of the CDR3 is 14 residues. Germline lookup yields CDR1 SGHAT and CDR2 FQNNGV.

This chain links TRBV6-5 with TRBJ2-3; D is uncertain. CDR3 length equals 12 residues. Trimming stripped 4 bases from V and 5 bases from J, with 7 bases between. Germline V gene sequence: CDR1 MNHEY, CDR2 SVGAGI. The CDR3 DNA reads as TGTGCCAGCAGTTGGGGTCGAGATACGCAGTATTTT. It yields the protein CASSWGRDTQYF.

The V and J genes are TRBV10-3 and TRBJ1-4; D unclear. The germline CDR1 and CDR2 sequences are ENHRY and SYGVKD. There are 13 residues in the CDR3. Trimming took 9 bases from V and 1 from J, leaving 9 bases between them. The CDR3 protein is CAIQRLTNEKLFF. In nucleotides, the CDR3 is TGTGCCATTCAGAGACTAACTAATGAAAAACTGTTTTTT.

This sequence joins TRBV6-6 and TRBJ1-5; D is unresolved. Germline CDR1 and CDR2: MNHNY and SVGAGI (reference sequence). V was cut by 6 bases and J by 0 bases, with 12 bases left in between. This CDR3 spans 15 amino acids. The chain's CDR3 is CASRRGTYSNQPQHF. As DNA, the CDR3 is TGTGCCAGCAGGCGGGGTACTTATAGCAATCAGCCCCAGCATTTT.

J is TRBJ2-1 and V is TRBV11-2, with 9 bases aligning to TRBD2. Germline trimming cut 3 bases from V and 8 bases from J; bases unmatched to any gene: 11. CDR3 length: 16 residues. Germline CDR1 reads SGHAT; CDR2 reads FQNNGV. The CDR3 region has the DNA TGTGCCAGCAGCTTGGGGATAGCGGGAGAAGGCGATGAGCAGTTCTTC. Its translation: CASSLGIAGEGDEQFF.

The chain employs TRBV12-5 and TRBJ2-1; tentative D call: TRBD1 (5 bases). Trimming removed 6 bases from V and 4 bases from J, with 10 bases in between. This CDR3 contains 13 residues. The germline V gene encodes CDR1 LGHNT and CDR2 FRNRAP. CDR3 loop: CASGLTVYNEQFF. For the CDR3, the DNA is TGTGCTAGTGGCCTGACAGTATACAATGAGCAGTTCTTC.

The V and J genes are TRBV11-3 and TRBJ2-2; TRBD1 agrees at 9 bases. CDR1 is SGHNT, CDR2 YENEEA, per germline. J lost 1 base, V lost 5 bases, and 11 bases had no gene match. This CDR3 comprises 18 residues. For the CDR3, the DNA is TGTGCCAGCAGCATGAGACAGGGGGGCGGAGGGAACACCGGGGAGCTGTTTTTT. It is translated as CASSMRQGGGGNTGELFF.

This chain joins TRBV7-9 and TRBJ2-1; unclear D gene. Germline V gene sequence: CDR1 SEHNR, CDR2 FQNEAQ (reference sequence). CDR3 length: 13 residues. V was shortened by 3 bases and J by 9 bases, with 12 bases between the two germline ends. This CDR3 reads CASSLTNSGEQFF. CDR3 nucleotide sequence: TGTGCCAGCAGCTTGACAAACTCGGGTGAGCAGTTCTTC.